The rows below give T cell receptor beta chains drawn from one sample of a study of cytomegalovirus exposure and HLA in healthy donors. The repertoire was sequenced with immunoSEQ multiplex PCR; TCRdb's copy has only in-frame clones and lacks some. The sample contains approximately 68,000 clones, around 72% of which appear only once. The sample was PBMCs. These receptors were obtained from a woman in her thirties in good health and CMV-seropositive. Both conserved end residues are part of each CDR3. D genes are given only for firm matches. The listing skips clone size in some rows; elsewhere it reads once, few, many or a size class.

>TRBD2|-|TRBJ2-7|TRBV5-1
CATQAGGPYEQYF
TGCGCCACACAAGCGGGAGGACCCTACGAGCAGTACTTC
>-|once|TRBJ2-7|TRBV4-3
CASSHPRPRVLHEQYF
TGCGCCAGCAGCCATCCCCGCCCCAGGGTTCTACACGAGCAGTACTTC
>-|-|TRBJ1-1|TRBV29-1
CSVLWTENTEAFF
TGCAGCGTTTTGTGGACAGAGAACACTGAAGCTTTCTTT
>-|-|TRBJ1-2|TRBV5-1
CASSPGGYGYTF
TGCGCCAGCAGCCCCGGGGGCTATGGCTACACCTTC
>TRBD1|-|TRBJ2-6|TRBV7-2
CASSLDRGLGGANVLTF
TGTGCCAGCAGCTTAGACAGGGGGCTAGGAGGGGCCAACGTCCTGACTTTC
>-|few|TRBJ2-7|TRBV5-4
CASSLGGTSYEQYF
TGTGCCAGCAGCTTGGGCGGGACCTCCTACGAGCAGTACTTC
>-|-|TRBJ2-2|TRBV7-2
CASSLDGKDTGELFF
TGTGCCAGCAGCTTAGACGGGAAGGACACCGGGGAGCTGTTTTTT
>TRBD2|-|TRBJ2-1|TRBV12-5
CASGLYSGRQASGNEQFF
TGTGCTAGTGGTTTGTATAGCGGGCGGCAGGCCTCGGGGAATGAGCAGTTCTTC
>-|-|TRBJ2-1|TRBV9
CASSVSSSGEQFF
TGTGCCAGCAGCGTAAGTTCCTCCGGGGAGCAGTTCTTC
>-|-|TRBJ2-6|TRBV19
CASSTPTGGANVLTF
TGTGCCAGTAGTACCCCGACTGGAGGGGCCAACGTCCTGACTTTC
>TRBD2|few|TRBJ2-7|TRBV10-2
CASSEPRLAGRSSYEQYF
TGCGCCAGCAGTGAGCCAAGACTAGCGGGAAGAAGCTCCTACGAGCAGTACTTC
>TRBD2|-|TRBJ2-7|TRBV30
CAWSDSGRGTYEQYF
TGTGCCTGGAGTGATAGCGGGAGGGGAACCTACGAGCAGTACTTC
>TRBD1|-|TRBJ1-3|TRBV30
CAWSGLGTGKENTIYF
TGTGCCTGGAGTGGTTTGGGGACAGGGAAGGAAAACACCATATATTTT
>TRBD2|-|TRBJ2-1|TRBV10-1
CASSRAGGYNEQFF
TGCGCCAGCAGCCGAGCGGGAGGTTACAATGAGCAGTTCTTC
>TRBD2|-|TRBJ2-5|TRBV2
CASSEAGGRVEQYF
TGTGCCAGCAGTGAGGCGGGGGGCCGGGTGGAGCAGTACTTC
>-|-|TRBJ2-2|TRBV7-9
CSSSLGTLGELFF
TGTTCCAGCAGCTTAGGCACTCTCGGGGAGCTGTTTTTT
>-|few|TRBJ2-7|TRBV30
CAWSVSVYEQYF
TGTGCCTGGAGTGTATCTGTCTACGAGCAGTACTTC
>TRBD2|-|TRBJ2-3|TRBV4-3
CASSPGLATDTQYF
TGCGCCAGCAGCCCGGGACTAGCGACAGATACGCAGTATTTT
>-|-|TRBJ1-1|TRBV11-2
CASSDAGREAFF
TGTGCCAGCAGCGACGCGGGCCGTGAAGCTTTCTTT
>TRBD1|-|TRBJ1-2|TRBV6-5
CASRNRDSQIYGYTF
TGTGCCAGCAGGAACCGGGACAGCCAAATCTACGGCTACACCTTC
>TRBD1|-|TRBJ1-5|TRBV10-3
CAISSGTGSNQPQHF
TGTGCCATCAGTTCCGGGACAGGGAGCAATCAGCCCCAGCATTTT
>TRBD2|-|TRBJ2-1|TRBV13
CASSLGRLAGYNEQFF
TGTGCCAGCAGCTTAGGCCGACTAGCGGGCTACAATGAGCAGTTCTTC
>TRBD2|-|TRBJ2-7|TRBV4-3
CASSHSTISGGGGYEQYF
TGCGCCAGCAGCCACTCAACAATTAGCGGGGGGGGCGGGTACGAGCAGTACTTC
>TRBD2|-|TRBJ2-3|TRBV7-9
CASSRTSGAQYF
TGTGCCAGCAGCCGGACTAGCGGGGCGCAGTATTTT
>TRBD1|-|TRBJ2-7|TRBV23-1
CASSQSGTGTHEQYF
TGCGCCAGCAGTCAATCCGGGACAGGGACCCACGAGCAGTACTTC
>-|-|TRBJ2-3|TRBV9
CASSAAAEGTQYF
TGTGCCAGCAGCGCGGCAGCGGAGGGTACGCAGTATTTT
>TRBD2|-|TRBJ2-7|TRBV9
CASSSGLAGYEQYF
TGTGCCAGCAGCTCGGGACTAGCGGGCTACGAGCAGTACTTC
>TRBD2|few|TRBJ2-2|TRBV7-7
CASSQSGTAGELFF
TGTGCTAGCAGCCAAAGCGGGACGGCCGGGGAGCTGTTTTTT
>TRBD1|-|TRBJ2-7|TRBV29-1
CSAVWTGREQYF
TGCAGCGCTGTATGGACAGGGAGAGAGCAGTACTTC
>-|-|TRBJ2-7|TRBV18
CASSREAGEQYF
TGTGCCAGCTCCCGAGAGGCTGGCGAGCAGTACTTC
>TRBD2|-|TRBJ2-7|TRBV6-1
CASSDPDGRTNYEQYF
TGTGCCAGCAGTGACCCCGACGGGAGGACAAACTACGAGCAGTACTTC
>-|-|TRBJ1-3|TRBV19
CASSIWGGNTIYF
TGTGCCAGTAGTATATGGGGCGGAAACACCATATATTTT
>-|-|TRBJ1-2|TRBV30
CAWSVAGAYGYTF
TGTGCCTGGAGTGTAGCGGGTGCTTATGGCTACACCTTC
>TRBD2|few|TRBJ2-3|TRBV5-4
CASSRPGGSSDTQYF
TGTGCCAGCAGCCGCCCGGGAGGAAGCTCAGATACGCAGTATTTT
>TRBD1|-|TRBJ1-2|TRBV13
CASSPRDRDLYGYTF
TGTGCCAGCAGCCCCCGGGACAGGGATCTCTATGGCTACACCTTC
>-|-|TRBJ1-1|TRBV4-2
CASSPSRGNTEAFF
TGTGCCAGCAGCCCATCAAGAGGTAACACTGAAGCTTTCTTT
>TRBD2|few|TRBJ2-7|TRBV7-8
CASSPRTSGNYEQYF
TGTGCCAGCAGCCCTCGGACTAGCGGGAACTACGAGCAGTACTTC